These 4 T cell receptor beta chains share one sample of origin, sequenced in a study of cytomegalovirus exposure and HLA in healthy donors. The PCR employed 60 Vbeta primers together with 13 Jbeta primers. TCRdb's copy holds only in-frame clones and misses some; the assay was immunoSEQ multiplex PCR. The sample has roughly 62,000 clones. Sequencing used PBMCs. The receptors were sampled from a male donor in good health and CMV-seronegative.

The chain links TRBV7-2 to TRBJ1-1; D not resolved. This CDR3 region has 12 residues. CDR1 SGHTA and CDR2 FQGNSA come from the germline V gene. Trimming shortened V by 2 bases and J by 4 bases, and 5 bases separated the two germline ends. The CDR3 loop is CASSLIATEAFF. CDR3 nucleotide sequence: TGTGCCAGCAGCTTAATAGCCACTGAAGCTTTCTTT.

The V and J genes are TRBV28 and TRBJ1-2, with D perhaps TRBD1 (5 bases). V was cut by 2 bases and J by 0 bases, with 7 bases left in between. The CDR3 has 14 amino acids. Looked up from germline, CDR1 is MDHEN and CDR2 is SYDVKM. Here the CDR3 DNA reads TGTGCCAGCAGTTTAGCGGACACTAACTATGGCTACACCTTC. Its translation is CASSLADTNYGYTF.

The genes are TRBV30 and TRBJ2-5; D possibly corresponds to TRBD2 (6 bases). With 5 bases removed from V and 5 bases from J, the gap between germline ends came to 9 bases. The CDR3 runs 11 residues. Germline V lookup: CDR1 GTSNPN, CDR2 SVGIG (reference sequence). CDR3 protein: CAWSGRETQYF. Here the CDR3 DNA reads TGTGCCTGGTCAGGGAGGGAGACCCAGTACTTC.

The CDR3 coding sequence is TGTGCCAGCAGCGTACTCACGGGGGGTATCCAAGAGACCCAGTACTTC. Encoded protein: CASSVLTGGIQETQYF. The V call is TRBV9, the J call TRBJ2-5, with TRBD2 identical over 7 bases. Germline trimming cut 1 base from V and 1 base from J; bases unmatched to any gene: 7. There are 16 residues in the CDR3. The germline CDR1 and CDR2 sequences are SGDLS and YYNGEE.